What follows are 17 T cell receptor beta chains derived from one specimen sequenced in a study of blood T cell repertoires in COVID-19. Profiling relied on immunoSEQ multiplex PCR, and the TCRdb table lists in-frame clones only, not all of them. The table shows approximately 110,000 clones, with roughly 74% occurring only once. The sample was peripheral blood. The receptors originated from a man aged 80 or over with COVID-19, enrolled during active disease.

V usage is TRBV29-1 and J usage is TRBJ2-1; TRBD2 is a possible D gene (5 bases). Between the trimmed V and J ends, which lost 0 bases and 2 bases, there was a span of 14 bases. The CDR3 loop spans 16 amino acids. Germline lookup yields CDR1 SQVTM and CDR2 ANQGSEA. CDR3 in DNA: TGCAGCGTTGAAGATCCCGCTAGCCCAACCTACAATGAGCAGTTCTTC. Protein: CSVEDPASPTYNEQFF.

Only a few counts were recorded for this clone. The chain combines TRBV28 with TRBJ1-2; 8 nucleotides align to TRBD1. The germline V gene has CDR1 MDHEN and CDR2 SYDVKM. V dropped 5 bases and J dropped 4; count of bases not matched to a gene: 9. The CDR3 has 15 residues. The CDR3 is CASSRQGADSYGYTF. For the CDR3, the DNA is TGTGCCAGCAGTCGCCAGGGGGCGGATAGCTATGGCTACACCTTC.

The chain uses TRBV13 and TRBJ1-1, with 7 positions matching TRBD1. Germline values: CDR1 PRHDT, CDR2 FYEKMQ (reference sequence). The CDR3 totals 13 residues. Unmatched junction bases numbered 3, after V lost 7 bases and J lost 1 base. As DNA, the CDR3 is TGTGCCAGCACCCGGACAGGGAACACTGAAGCTTTCTTT. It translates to CASTRTGNTEAFF. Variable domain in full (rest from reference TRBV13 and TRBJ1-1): AAGVIQSPRHLIKEKRETATLKCYPIPRHDTVYWYQQGPGQDPQFLISFYEKMQSDKGSIPDRFSAQQFSDYHSELNMSSLELGDSALYFCASTRTGNTEAFFGQGTRLTVV.

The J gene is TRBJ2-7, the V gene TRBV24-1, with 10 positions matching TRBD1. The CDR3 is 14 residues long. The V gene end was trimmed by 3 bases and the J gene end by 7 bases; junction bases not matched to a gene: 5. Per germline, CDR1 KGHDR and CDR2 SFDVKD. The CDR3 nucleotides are TGTGCCACCAGTGATACGACAGGGGGCGGGGAGCAGTACTTC. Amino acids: CATSDTTGGGEQYF.

In nucleotides, the CDR3 is TGTGCCAGTAGTATTGCAGGCTATAGCAATCAGCCCCAGCATTTT. Translating gives CASSIAGYSNQPQHF. The V call is TRBV19, the J call TRBJ1-5; D unresolved. Germline lookup yields CDR1 LNHDA and CDR2 SQIVND (reference sequence). V lost 3 bases and J lost 0, with 9 bases in between. CDR3 size: 15 residues.

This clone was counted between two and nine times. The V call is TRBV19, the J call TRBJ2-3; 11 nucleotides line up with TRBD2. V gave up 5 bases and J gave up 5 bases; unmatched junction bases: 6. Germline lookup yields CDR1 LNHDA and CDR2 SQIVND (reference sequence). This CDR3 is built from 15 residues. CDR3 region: CASSVSGTSGDTQYF. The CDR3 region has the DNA TGTGCCAGTAGTGTCTCGGGGACTAGCGGAGATACGCAGTATTTT. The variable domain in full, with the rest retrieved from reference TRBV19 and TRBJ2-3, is DGGITQSPKYLFRKEGQNVTLSCEQNLNHDAMYWYRQDPGQGLRLIYYSQIVNDFQKGDIAEGYSVSREKKESFPLTVTSAQKNPTAFYLCASSVSGTSGDTQYFGPGTRLTVL.

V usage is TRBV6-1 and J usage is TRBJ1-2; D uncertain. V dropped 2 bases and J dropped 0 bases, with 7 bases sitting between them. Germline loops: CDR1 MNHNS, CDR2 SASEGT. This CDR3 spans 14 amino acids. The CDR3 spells CASSEWRANYGYTF. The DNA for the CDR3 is TGTGCCAGCAGTGAATGGAGAGCTAACTATGGCTACACCTTC.

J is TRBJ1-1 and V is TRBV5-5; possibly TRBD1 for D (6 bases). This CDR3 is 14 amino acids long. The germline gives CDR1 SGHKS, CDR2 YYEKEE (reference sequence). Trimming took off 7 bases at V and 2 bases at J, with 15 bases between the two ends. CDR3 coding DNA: TGTGCCAGCGGAGGAACGACAGGAAACACTGAAGCTTTCTTT. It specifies CASGGTTGNTEAFF.

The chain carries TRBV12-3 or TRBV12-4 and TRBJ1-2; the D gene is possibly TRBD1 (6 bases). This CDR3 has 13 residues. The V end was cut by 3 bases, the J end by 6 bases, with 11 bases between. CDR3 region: CASSFIQGNGYTF. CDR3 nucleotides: TGTGCCAGCAGTTTTATACAGGGCAATGGCTACACCTTC.

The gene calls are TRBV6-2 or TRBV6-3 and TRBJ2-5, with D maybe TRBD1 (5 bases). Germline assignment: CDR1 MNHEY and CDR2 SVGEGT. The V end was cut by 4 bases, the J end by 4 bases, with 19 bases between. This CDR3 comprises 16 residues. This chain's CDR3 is CASSSRQGPIGETQYF. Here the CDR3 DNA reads TGTGCCAGCAGTTCCCGGCAGGGTCCCATTGGAGAGACCCAGTACTTC.

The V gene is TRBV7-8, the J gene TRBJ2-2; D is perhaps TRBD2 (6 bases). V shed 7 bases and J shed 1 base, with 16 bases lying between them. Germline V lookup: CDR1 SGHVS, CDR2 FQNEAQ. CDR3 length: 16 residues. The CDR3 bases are TGTGCCAGCAACCCCGCGGGACTGCTGAACACCGGGGAGCTGTTTTTT. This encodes CASNPAGLLNTGELFF.

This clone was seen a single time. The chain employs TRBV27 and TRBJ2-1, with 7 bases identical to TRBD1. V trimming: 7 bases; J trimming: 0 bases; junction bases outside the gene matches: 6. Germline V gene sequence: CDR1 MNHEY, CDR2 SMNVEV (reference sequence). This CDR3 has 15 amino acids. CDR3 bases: TGTGCCAGCATTAACCGGGACAGCTCCTACAATGAGCAGTTCTTC. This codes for CASINRDSSYNEQFF.

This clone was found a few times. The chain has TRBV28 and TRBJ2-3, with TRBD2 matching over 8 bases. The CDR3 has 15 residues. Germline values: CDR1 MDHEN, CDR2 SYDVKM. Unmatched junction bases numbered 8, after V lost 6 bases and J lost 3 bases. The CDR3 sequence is CASSPSGGLTDTQYF. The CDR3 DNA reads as TGTGCCAGCAGCCCGTCGGGGGGGCTTACAGATACGCAGTATTTT.

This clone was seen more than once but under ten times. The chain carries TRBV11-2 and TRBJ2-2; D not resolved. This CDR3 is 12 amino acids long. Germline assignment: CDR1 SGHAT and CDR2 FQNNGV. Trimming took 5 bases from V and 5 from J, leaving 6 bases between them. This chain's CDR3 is CASSPLTGELFF. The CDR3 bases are TGTGCCAGCAGCCCCCTTACCGGGGAGCTGTTTTTT.

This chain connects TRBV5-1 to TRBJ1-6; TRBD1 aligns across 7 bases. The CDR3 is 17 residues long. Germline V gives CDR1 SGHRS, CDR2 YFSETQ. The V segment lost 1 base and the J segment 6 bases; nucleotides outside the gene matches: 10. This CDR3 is CASSLSPRQGRNSPLHF. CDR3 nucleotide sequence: TGCGCCAGCAGCTTGTCCCCTAGACAGGGTCGTAATTCACCCCTCCACTTT.

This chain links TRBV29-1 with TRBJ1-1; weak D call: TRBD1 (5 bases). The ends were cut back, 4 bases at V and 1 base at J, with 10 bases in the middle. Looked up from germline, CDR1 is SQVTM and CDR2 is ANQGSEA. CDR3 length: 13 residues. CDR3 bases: TGCAGCGTTGGGACCAGGGAGAACACTGAAGCTTTCTTT. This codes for CSVGTRENTEAFF.

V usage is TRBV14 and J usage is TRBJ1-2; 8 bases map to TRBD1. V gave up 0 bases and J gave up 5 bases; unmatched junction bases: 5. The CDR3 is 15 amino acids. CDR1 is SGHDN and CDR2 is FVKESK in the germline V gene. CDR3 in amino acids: CASSQDLRQGYGYTF. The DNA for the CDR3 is TGTGCCAGCAGCCAAGATCTTAGACAGGGGTATGGCTACACCTTC.